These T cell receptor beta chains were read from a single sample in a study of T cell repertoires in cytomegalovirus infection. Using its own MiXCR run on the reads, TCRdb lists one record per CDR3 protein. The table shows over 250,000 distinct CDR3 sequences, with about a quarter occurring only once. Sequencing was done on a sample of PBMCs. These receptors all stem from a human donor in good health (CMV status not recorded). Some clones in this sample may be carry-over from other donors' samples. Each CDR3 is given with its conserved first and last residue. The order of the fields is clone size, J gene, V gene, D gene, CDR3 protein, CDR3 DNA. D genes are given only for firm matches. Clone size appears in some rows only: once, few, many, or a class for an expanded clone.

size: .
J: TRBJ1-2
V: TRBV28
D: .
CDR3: CASSLQGRNGYTF
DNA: TGTGCCAGCAGTTTACAGGGGCGGAATGGCTACACCTTC

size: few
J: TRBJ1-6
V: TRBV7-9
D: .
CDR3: CASSSPGTSTRGSPLHF
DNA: TGTGCCAGCAGCTCCCCCGGGACATCGACGCGAGGTTCACCCCTCCACTTT

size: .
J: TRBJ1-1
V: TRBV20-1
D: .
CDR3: CSARGGDLAFF
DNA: TGCAGTGCTAGAGGGGGGGATCTAGCTTTCTTT

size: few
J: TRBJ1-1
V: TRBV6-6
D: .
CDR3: CASGFGSNTEAFF
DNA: TGTGCCAGCGGGTTTGGTTCGAACACTGAAGCTTTCTTT

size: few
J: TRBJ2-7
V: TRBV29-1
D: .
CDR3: CSVWTGVYEQYF
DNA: TGCAGCGTTTGGACTGGAGTCTACGAGCAGTACTTC

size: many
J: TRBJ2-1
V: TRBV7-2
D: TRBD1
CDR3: CASSSNRGRISYNEQFF
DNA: TGTGCCAGCAGCTCAAACAGGGGGCGAATATCCTACAATGAGCAGTTCTTC

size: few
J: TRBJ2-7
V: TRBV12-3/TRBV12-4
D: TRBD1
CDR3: CASSPRTGLGEQYF
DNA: TGTGCCAGCAGTCCAAGGACAGGGTTGGGGGAGCAGTACTTC

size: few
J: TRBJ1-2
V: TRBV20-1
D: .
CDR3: CSASWVLANYGYTF
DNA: TGCAGTGCTAGTTGGGTATTAGCTAACTATGGCTACACCTTC

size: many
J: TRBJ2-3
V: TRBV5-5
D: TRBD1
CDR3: CASSLTGALTDTQYF
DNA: TGTGCCAGCAGCCTGACAGGGGCACTCACAGATACGCAGTATTTT

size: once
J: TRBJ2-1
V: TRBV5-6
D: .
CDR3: CASSSVQFSSYNEQFF
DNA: TGTGCCAGCAGCTCAGTTCAGTTCAGCTCCTACAATGAGCAGTTCTTC

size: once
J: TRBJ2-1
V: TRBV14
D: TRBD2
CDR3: CASSQELARYNEQFF
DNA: TGTGCCAGCAGCCAAGAACTAGCGAGATACAATGAGCAGTTCTTC

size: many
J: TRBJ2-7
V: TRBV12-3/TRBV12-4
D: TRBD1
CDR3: CASSWETGAEEQYF
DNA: TGTGCCAGCAGTTGGGAGACAGGGGCGGAGGAGCAGTACTTC

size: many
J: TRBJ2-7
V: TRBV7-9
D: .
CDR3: CASSLLNLTKRAPYEQYF
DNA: TGTGCCAGCAGCTTACTGAACCTGACTAAGCGGGCCCCCTACGAGCAGTACTTC

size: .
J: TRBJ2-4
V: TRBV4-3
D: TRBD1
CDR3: CASSQDRTGDLQYF
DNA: TGCGCCAGCAGCCAAGACCGAACAGGGGATCTTCAGTACTTC

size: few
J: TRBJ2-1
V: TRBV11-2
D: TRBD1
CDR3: CASSLSLGQDNEQFF
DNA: TGTGCCAGCAGTTTAAGCTTGGGACAGGACAATGAGCAGTTCTTC

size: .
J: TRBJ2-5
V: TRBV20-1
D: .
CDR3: CSARGQGGETQYF
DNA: TGCAGTGCTAGAGGACAGGGAGGGGAGACCCAGTACTTC

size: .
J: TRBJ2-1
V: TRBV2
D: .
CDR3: CASKGGVKIEQFF
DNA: TGTGCCAGCAAAGGGGGGGTCAAGATTGAGCAGTTCTTC

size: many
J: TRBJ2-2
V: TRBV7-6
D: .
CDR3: CASRNGPGHPSNTGELFF
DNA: TGTGCCAGCAGGAATGGACCGGGACACCCCTCGAACACCGGGGAGCTGTTTTTT

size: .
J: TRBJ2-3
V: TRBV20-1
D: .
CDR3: CRADRDTSTDTQYF
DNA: TGCAGGGCAGATAGGGACACTAGCACAGATACGCAGTATTTT

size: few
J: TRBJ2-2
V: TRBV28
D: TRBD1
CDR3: CASSLRGPGTGELFF
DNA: TGTGCCAGCAGTTTGAGGGGGCCGGGCACCGGGGAGCTGTTTTTT

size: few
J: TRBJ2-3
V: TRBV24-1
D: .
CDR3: CATSDAGLRTDTQYF
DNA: TGTGCCACCAGTGACGCAGGCCTACGCACAGATACGCAGTATTTT

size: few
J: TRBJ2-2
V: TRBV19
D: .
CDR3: CASSNPNTGELFF
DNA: TGTGCCAGTAGTAATCCGAACACCGGGGAGCTGTTTTTT

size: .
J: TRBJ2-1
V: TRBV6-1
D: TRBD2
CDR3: CASSGLAGVEVEQFF
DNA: TGTGCCAGCAGTGGACTAGCGGGAGTTGAGGTTGAGCAGTTCTTC

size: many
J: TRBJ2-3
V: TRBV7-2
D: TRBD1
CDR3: CASSTDRGLRTDTQYF
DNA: TGTGCCAGCAGCACCGACAGGGGGCTTCGCACAGATACGCAGTATTTT

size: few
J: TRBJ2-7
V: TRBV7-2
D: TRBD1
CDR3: CASSLGAGTGYEQYF
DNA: TGTGCCAGCAGCTTAGGCGCCGGGACAGGCTACGAGCAGTACTTC

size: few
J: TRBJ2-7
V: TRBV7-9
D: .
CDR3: CASSYDRTTYEQYF
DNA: TGTGCCAGCAGTTACGACAGGACAACCTACGAGCAGTACTTC

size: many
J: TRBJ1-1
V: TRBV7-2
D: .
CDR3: CASSLLSNRGEAFF
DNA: TGTGCCAGCAGCTTATTGTCGAATCGTGGGGAAGCTTTCTTT

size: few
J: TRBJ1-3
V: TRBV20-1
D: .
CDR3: CSATPTANSGNTIYF
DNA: TGCAGTGCTACCCCGACGGCAAACTCTGGAAACACCATATATTTT

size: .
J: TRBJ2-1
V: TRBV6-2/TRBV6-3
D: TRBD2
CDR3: CASSFSGSGNEQFF
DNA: TGTGCCAGCAGCTTTAGCGGGAGCGGGAATGAGCAGTTCTTC

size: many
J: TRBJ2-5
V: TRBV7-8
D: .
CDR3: CASSPSRETQYF
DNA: TGTGCCAGCAGCCCCTCACGAGAGACCCAGTACTTC

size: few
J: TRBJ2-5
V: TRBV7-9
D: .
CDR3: CASSPPLKETQYF
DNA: TGTGCCAGCAGCCCCCCCCTTAAAGAGACCCAGTACTTC

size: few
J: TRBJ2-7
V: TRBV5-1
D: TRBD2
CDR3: CASSLGRSGINEQYF
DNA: TGCGCCAGCAGCTTGGGACGGAGCGGGATAAACGAGCAGTACTTC

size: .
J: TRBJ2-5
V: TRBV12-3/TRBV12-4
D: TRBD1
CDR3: CASSQVTGGVKTQYF
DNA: TGTGCCAGCAGTCAGGTGACAGGGGGCGTGAAGACCCAGTACTTC

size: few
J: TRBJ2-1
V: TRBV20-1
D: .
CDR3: CSAPHTYNEQFF
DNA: TGCAGTGCCCCCCACACTTACAATGAGCAGTTCTTC

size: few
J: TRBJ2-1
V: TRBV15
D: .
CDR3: CATSEVISYNEQFF
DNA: TGTGCCACCAGCGAGGTTATCTCCTACAATGAGCAGTTCTTC

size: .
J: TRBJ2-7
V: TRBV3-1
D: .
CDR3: CASSLVLGNAYEQYF
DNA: TGTGCCAGCAGCCTCGTGCTAGGGAACGCCTACGAGCAGTACTTC

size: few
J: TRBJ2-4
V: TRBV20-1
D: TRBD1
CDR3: CSARGGQGRNIQYF
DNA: TGCAGTGCTAGAGGGGGACAGGGTAGAAACATTCAGTACTTC

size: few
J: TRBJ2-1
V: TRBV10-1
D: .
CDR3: CASSEYGSAPNEQFF
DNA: TGCGCCAGCAGTGAATACGGGTCCGCGCCAAACGAGCAGTTCTTC

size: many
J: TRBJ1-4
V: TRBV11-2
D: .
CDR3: CASSLGTGQTYEKLFF
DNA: TGTGCCAGCAGCTTAGGAACGGGGCAGACTTATGAAAAACTGTTTTTT

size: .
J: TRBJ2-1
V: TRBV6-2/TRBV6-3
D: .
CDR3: CASRNPTAEQFF
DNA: TGTGCCAGCAGGAATCCAACGGCCGAGCAGTTCTTC

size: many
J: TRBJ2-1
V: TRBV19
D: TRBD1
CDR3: CATGQGALHEQFF
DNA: TGTGCCACAGGACAGGGGGCGTTACATGAGCAGTTCTTC

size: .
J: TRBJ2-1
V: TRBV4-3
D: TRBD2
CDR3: CASSQEGEGLNNEQFF
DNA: TGCGCCAGCAGCCAAGAGGGGGAGGGCCTTAACAATGAGCAGTTCTTC

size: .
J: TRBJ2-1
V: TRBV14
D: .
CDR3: CASSQDPRGEQFF
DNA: TGTGCCAGCAGCCAAGACCCCCGAGGTGAGCAGTTCTTC

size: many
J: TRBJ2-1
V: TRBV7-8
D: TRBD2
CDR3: CASSPGTSGRYNEQFF
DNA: TGTGCCAGCAGCCCTGGGACTAGCGGGCGCTACAATGAGCAGTTCTTC

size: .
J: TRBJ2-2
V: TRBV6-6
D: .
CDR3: CASSFPPEVALNGELFF
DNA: TGTGCCAGCAGCTTCCCCCCCGAAGTAGCATTAAACGGGGAGCTGTTTTTT

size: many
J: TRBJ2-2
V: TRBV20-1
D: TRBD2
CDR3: CSARDPLAGDTGELFF
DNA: TGCAGTGCTAGAGATCCGCTAGCGGGGGACACCGGGGAGCTGTTTTTT

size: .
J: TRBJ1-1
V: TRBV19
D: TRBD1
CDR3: CATFRAGQGGTEAFF
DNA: TGTGCCACCTTCCGAGCAGGACAGGGTGGCACTGAAGCTTTCTTT

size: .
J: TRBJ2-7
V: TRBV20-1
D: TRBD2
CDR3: CSARGVAGAFYEQYF
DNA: TGCAGTGCTAGAGGGGTAGCGGGGGCCTTCTACGAGCAGTACTTC

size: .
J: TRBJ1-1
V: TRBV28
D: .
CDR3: CASSPGPRGNTEAFF
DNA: TGTGCCAGCAGTCCCGGGCCTCGGGGGAACACTGAAGCTTTCTTT

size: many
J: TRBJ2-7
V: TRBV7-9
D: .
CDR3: CASSPEGGRTYEQYF
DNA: TGTGCCAGCAGTCCCGAGGGGGGTAGAACCTACGAGCAGTACTTC

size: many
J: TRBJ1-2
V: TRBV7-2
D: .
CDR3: CASSRVHGNYGYTF
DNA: TGTGCCAGCAGCAGGGTTCACGGGAACTATGGCTACACCTTC